These T cell receptor beta chains were read from a single sample in a study of OX40 agonist ivuxolimab in advanced cancers. The method was immunoSEQ multiplex PCR; TCRdb's version includes in-frame clones alone and lacks a portion of them. The sample contains 15,000 to 20,000 clones, around 90% of which appear only once. The source was CD4+ or CD8+ T cells sorted from blood, collected in a trial of the OX40 agonist ivuxolimab. The source of these receptors is an adult with an advanced solid tumor such as melanoma, head and neck, liver or kidney cancer. CDR3s include the opening cysteine and the closing phenylalanine or tryptophan. A D gene is named only where the DNA matches it firmly. Clone size is not always given. Where it is, it says once, few, many or a class for expanded clones.

DNA: TGTGCCAGCACCAACGGGTTCAATGAGCAGTTCTTC; CDR3: CASTNGFNEQFF; size: -; length: 12; V: TRBV7-9; J: TRBJ2-1; D: -
DNA: TGTGCCAGCAGTGTGGGCAGCGGGACCTTCCAAGAGACCCAGTACTTC; CDR3: CASSVGSGTFQETQYF; size: -; length: 16; V: TRBV6-4; J: TRBJ2-5; D: TRBD2
DNA: TGTGCCAGCAGCGAGCGATGGTCCTACAATGAGCAGTTCTTC; CDR3: CASSERWSYNEQFF; size: once; length: 14; V: TRBV7-2; J: TRBJ2-1; D: -
DNA: TGTGCCAGAGACGTATCACGCGGCAGGGCCTACGAGCAGTACTTC; CDR3: CARDVSRGRAYEQYF; size: -; length: 15; V: TRBV6-5; J: TRBJ2-7; D: -
DNA: TGCAGCGTTGGATGGGACAATGAGCAGTTCTTC; CDR3: CSVGWDNEQFF; size: few; length: 11; V: TRBV29-1; J: TRBJ2-1; D: -
DNA: TGCGCCAGCAGCCAAGAATACAGGGAAGACACTGAAGCTTTCTTT; CDR3: CASSQEYREDTEAFF; size: -; length: 15; V: TRBV4-1; J: TRBJ1-1; D: -
DNA: TGTGCCAGCAGCCAGGGAGGGGTCAGAGACATTCAGTACTTC; CDR3: CASSQGGVRDIQYF; size: -; length: 14; V: TRBV9; J: TRBJ2-4; D: TRBD2
DNA: TGTGCCAGCAGCACGACAGGGTGGGGTGAAGCTTTCTTT; CDR3: CASSTTGWGEAFF; size: -; length: 13; V: TRBV7-2; J: TRBJ1-1; D: TRBD1
DNA: TGTGCCAGCAGCTTAGGAGGCAACACCGGGGAGCTGTTTTTT; CDR3: CASSLGGNTGELFF; size: -; length: 14; V: TRBV11-2; J: TRBJ2-2; D: -
DNA: TGTGCCAGCAGTGAGACGGGACACTCGTCCTACGAGCAGTACTTC; CDR3: CASSETGHSSYEQYF; size: -; length: 15; V: TRBV6-1; J: TRBJ2-7; D: -
DNA: TGTGCCACCTTAAAGCCCAAACCCGGGACACTTTATCCGGCTTTCTTT; CDR3: CATLKPKPGTLYPAFF; size: -; length: 16; V: TRBV2; J: TRBJ1-1; D: -
DNA: TGCGCCAGCAGCCTGGGACTCGCTAGCACAGATACGCAGTATTTT; CDR3: CASSLGLASTDTQYF; size: -; length: 15; V: TRBV5-1; J: TRBJ2-3; D: -
DNA: TGTGCCAGCAGCGTAGGCGACGCTGGTGAGGCTTTCTTT; CDR3: CASSVGDAGEAFF; size: -; length: 13; V: TRBV9; J: TRBJ1-1; D: -
DNA: TGTGCCAGCAGCTTAAGTCAGGGGAACACTGAAGCTTTCTTT; CDR3: CASSLSQGNTEAFF; size: -; length: 14; V: TRBV13; J: TRBJ1-1; D: -
DNA: TGTGCCAGCTCACCAGCGGGTAGCACAGATACGCAGTATTTT; CDR3: CASSPAGSTDTQYF; size: -; length: 14; V: TRBV18; J: TRBJ2-3; D: -
DNA: TGCGCCAGCAGCACCACGAGGTATGGAAACACCATATATTTT; CDR3: CASSTTRYGNTIYF; size: -; length: 14; V: TRBV5-1; J: TRBJ1-3; D: -
DNA: TGTGCCAGCGGGCCGGACAATCAGCCCCAGCATTTT; CDR3: CASGPDNQPQHF; size: -; length: 12; V: TRBV28; J: TRBJ1-5; D: -
DNA: TGTGCCAGCAGCGCGGACTACCTGAACACCGGGGAGCTGTTTTTT; CDR3: CASSADYLNTGELFF; size: -; length: 15; V: TRBV9; J: TRBJ2-2; D: -
DNA: TGTGCCAGCAGCTTTCCTAGCGGGATGGGAGAACCCGCAGATACGCAGTATTTT; CDR3: CASSFPSGMGEPADTQYF; size: -; length: 18; V: TRBV7-9; J: TRBJ2-3; D: TRBD2
DNA: TGTGCCAGCAGTCACGACTCGGGAGCGACAACTGGCGAGCAGTACTTC; CDR3: CASSHDSGATTGEQYF; size: -; length: 16; V: TRBV27; J: TRBJ2-7; D: -
DNA: TGTGCCAGCAGCGGATCTAACTATGGCTACACCTTC; CDR3: CASSGSNYGYTF; size: -; length: 12; V: TRBV9; J: TRBJ1-2; D: -
DNA: TGTGCCAGTAGTCCTAGATACGGACAGGCTAACACTGAAGCTTTCTTT; CDR3: CASSPRYGQANTEAFF; size: -; length: 16; V: TRBV19; J: TRBJ1-1; D: TRBD1
DNA: TGTGCCAGCTCACCACCGGGACAGGGGTTGGACAATGAGCAGTTCTTC; CDR3: CASSPPGQGLDNEQFF; size: -; length: 16; V: TRBV18; J: TRBJ2-1; D: TRBD1
DNA: TGTGCCAGCAGTTTATCGTTAAACAATGAGCAGTTCTTC; CDR3: CASSLSLNNEQFF; size: -; length: 13; V: TRBV27; J: TRBJ2-1; D: -
DNA: TGTGCCAGCAGCACAACTAGCGGGAGCTCCTACGAGCAGTACTTC; CDR3: CASSTTSGSSYEQYF; size: -; length: 15; V: TRBV11-2; J: TRBJ2-7; D: TRBD2
DNA: TGTGCCAGCGAGGGGACAGGTGACGATCAGCCCCAGCATTTT; CDR3: CASEGTGDDQPQHF; size: -; length: 14; V: TRBV19; J: TRBJ1-5; D: TRBD1
DNA: TGTGCCAGCAGCTTCCCCTCAAGGACTAGCGGAGGCTACGAGCAGTACTTC; CDR3: CASSFPSRTSGGYEQYF; size: -; length: 17; V: TRBV5-6; J: TRBJ2-7; D: TRBD2
DNA: TGTGCCAGCAGGGACGGGGGACAGCCCCAGCATTTT; CDR3: CASRDGGQPQHF; size: -; length: 12; V: TRBV28; J: TRBJ1-5; D: -
DNA: TGTGCCAGCAGTTTGTGGGGCAGGGGGCTCAACACTGAAGCTTTCTTT; CDR3: CASSLWGRGLNTEAFF; size: -; length: 16; V: TRBV28; J: TRBJ1-1; D: TRBD1
DNA: TGTGCCAGTAGTATCGGGCAGGGTGACTACGAGCAGTACTTC; CDR3: CASSIGQGDYEQYF; size: -; length: 14; V: TRBV19; J: TRBJ2-7; D: -
DNA: TGTGCCAGCAGTGCCGACGGAACCTACAATGAGCAGTTCTTC; CDR3: CASSADGTYNEQFF; size: -; length: 14; V: TRBV6-4; J: TRBJ2-1; D: -
DNA: TGTGCCAGCAGCTTATACTACTCCTACAATGAGCAGTTCTTC; CDR3: CASSLYYSYNEQFF; size: -; length: 14; V: TRBV5-6; J: TRBJ2-1; D: -
DNA: TGTGCCAGCAGTCCCGGGACAAACTACGAGCAGTACTTC; CDR3: CASSPGTNYEQYF; size: once; length: 13; V: TRBV27; J: TRBJ2-7; D: -
DNA: TGCGCCAGCAGCCAAGAAACCGATGAGCAGTTCTTC; CDR3: CASSQETDEQFF; size: -; length: 12; V: TRBV4-1; J: TRBJ2-1; D: -
DNA: TGTGCCAGCAGCGTATTAGCGGGAGAAGGAGAGACCCAGTACTTC; CDR3: CASSVLAGEGETQYF; size: -; length: 15; V: TRBV9; J: TRBJ2-5; D: TRBD2
DNA: TGTGCCAGCAGTTCAGGGAGCAATCAGCCCCAGCATTTT; CDR3: CASSSGSNQPQHF; size: -; length: 13; V: TRBV6-5; J: TRBJ1-5; D: -
DNA: TGTGCCAGCTATAGCGGAGACGCGAACACCGGGGAGCTGTTTTTT; CDR3: CASYSGDANTGELFF; size: -; length: 15; V: TRBV4-2; J: TRBJ2-2; D: -
DNA: TGCGCCACCTTCTATACAGGGAGGGCCGGGGAGCTGTTTTTT; CDR3: CATFYTGRAGELFF; size: -; length: 14; V: TRBV10-2; J: TRBJ2-2; D: -
DNA: TGTGCCAGCAGCTTTGTCGCGGTCTTAGCTAACTATGGCTACACCTTC; CDR3: CASSFVAVLANYGYTF; size: -; length: 16; V: TRBV5-6; J: TRBJ1-2; D: -
DNA: TGCGCCAGCAGCCAAGATAGAACAGGGGCCGCGACCGGGGAGCTGTTTTTT; CDR3: CASSQDRTGAATGELFF; size: -; length: 17; V: TRBV4-3; J: TRBJ2-2; D: TRBD1
DNA: TGTGCCAGCAGCTTGGGCGACACAGATACGCAGTATTTT; CDR3: CASSLGDTDTQYF; size: -; length: 13; V: TRBV5-6; J: TRBJ2-3; D: -
DNA: TGTGCCAGCAGCCCGGACAGGGAAGGAAACACCATATATTTT; CDR3: CASSPDREGNTIYF; size: -; length: 14; V: TRBV7-9; J: TRBJ1-3; D: TRBD1
DNA: TGTGCCAGCAGCTTAACGGGGTTGATGAACACTGAAGCTTTCTTT; CDR3: CASSLTGLMNTEAFF; size: -; length: 15; V: TRBV7-3; J: TRBJ1-1; D: -
DNA: TGCGCCAGCAGCCAAGATCCAGGGACAGGAAACACCATATATTTT; CDR3: CASSQDPGTGNTIYF; size: once; length: 15; V: TRBV4-3; J: TRBJ1-3; D: -
DNA: TGTGCCAGCAGCTCCAGCGGGAGCACAGATACGCAGTATTTT; CDR3: CASSSSGSTDTQYF; size: -; length: 14; V: TRBV7-3; J: TRBJ2-3; D: -